This T cell receptor beta chain was observed in a study of blood T cells in healthy people across ages. Background on the study: The capture of about one barcoded beta molecule per two T cells was achieved by template switching. General study results and limits: Per million T cells, TCR beta diversity dropped roughly linearly as age increased.

Regarding this clonotype: The antigen is unknown.

The CDR3 loop spans 16 amino acids. The V and J ends lost 3 bases and 0 bases respectively, with 11 bases between them. Germline V gives CDR1 LNHDA, CDR2 SQIVND (reference sequence). PCR was performed a second time for about 7 to 11 cycles using a sample-barcoded 5' primer and a J-beta primer mix. TCRdb fed the 5' RACE reads into MiXCR, producing one record per CDR3 protein. Seen here are 700,000 or so distinct CDR3 sequences, 22% observed once, and the top ten hold roughly 22%. The receptor comes from a man in his 70s in good health. The sample was blood. The V and J genes are TRBV19 and TRBJ2-2; D unclear. DNA of the CDR3: TGTGCCAGTAGTATCCAGGCGGAACCGAACACCGGGGAGCTGTTTTTT. This codes for CASSIQAEPNTGELFF.